A single sample gave rise to the 10 T cell receptor beta chains below, sequenced in a study of blood T cell repertoires in COVID-19. TCRdb's copy holds only in-frame clones and misses some; the assay was immunoSEQ multiplex PCR. This table has a few hundred thousand clones, around 84% appearing once. Material for sequencing was peripheral blood. The receptors were gathered from a man aged 55 to 70 with acute or convalescent COVID-19.

The chain employs TRBV9 and TRBJ2-7; TRBD1 matches at 7 bases. The germline CDR1 and CDR2 sequences are SGDLS and YYNGEE. The CDR3 spans 16 residues. J lost 0 bases, V lost 2 bases, and 8 bases had no gene match. This CDR3 reads CASSVGDSIASYEQYF. Here the CDR3 DNA reads TGTGCCAGCAGCGTTGGGGACAGTATCGCCTCCTACGAGCAGTACTTC.

The gene calls are TRBV19 and TRBJ2-7; 8 bases align to TRBD2. J lost 4 bases, V lost 6 bases, and 14 bases had no gene match. In germline, CDR1 is LNHDA, CDR2 SQIVND (reference sequence). This CDR3 region has 16 residues. The CDR3 bases are TGTGCCAGTAGGGACATGGGCGCGGGAGGACTATACGAGCAGTACTTC. This gives the protein CASRDMGAGGLYEQYF.

This chain connects TRBV18 to TRBJ2-3, with 10 bases matching TRBD2. The CDR3 sequence is 16 residues long. Looked up from germline, CDR1 is KGHSH and CDR2 is LQKENI. V was pared by 5 bases and J by 5 bases, with 10 bases of the junction left unmatched. Written as DNA, the CDR3 is TGTGCCAGCTCAGGACGGGGACTAGCGCCACAAGATACGCAGTATTTT. Translating it yields CASSGRGLAPQDTQYF.

This chain uses TRBV29-1 with TRBJ1-1, with D possibly being TRBD1 (6 bases). The CDR3 contains 12 residues. Trimming left V 5 bases short and J 7 bases short, with 14 bases between. Per the germline V gene, CDR1 is SQVTM and CDR2 is ANQGSEA. This chain's CDR3 is CSVQGSWGEAFF. In DNA, the CDR3 is TGCAGCGTTCAGGGGAGCTGGGGTGAAGCTTTCTTT. Supplemented by reference TRBV29-1 and TRBJ1-1, the full variable domain reads SAVISQKPSRDICQRGTSLTIQCQVDSQVTMMFWYRQQPGQSLTLIATANQGSEATYESGFVIDKFPISRPNLTFSTLTVSNMSPEDSSIYLCSVQGSWGEAFFGQGTRLTVV.

The rearrangement joins TRBV6-4 to TRBJ2-7, with TRBD2 matching over 14 bases. The germline CDR1 and CDR2 sequences are MRHNA and SNTAGT. Trimming removed 8 bases from V and 4 bases from J; junction bases left unmatched: 7. The CDR3 has 15 residues. CDR3 protein: CASGRTSGRPYEQYF. Written as DNA, the CDR3 is TGTGCCAGCGGCAGGACTAGCGGGAGGCCTTACGAGCAGTACTTC.

The gene calls are TRBV28 and TRBJ1-2; D perhaps matches TRBD1 (5 bases). V lost 5 bases to trimming and J lost 0 bases, with 16 bases between them. The CDR3 length is 16 residues. The germline V gene encodes CDR1 MDHEN and CDR2 SYDVKM. CDR3 protein: CASSPHDRDPNYGYTF. The DNA of the CDR3 is TGTGCCAGCAGTCCTCACGACAGAGATCCTAACTATGGCTACACCTTC.

V gene TRBV12-3 or TRBV12-4 combines with J gene TRBJ1-2; D gene unclear. The CDR3 length is 12 residues. Between the trimmed V and J ends, which lost 2 bases and 8 bases, there was a span of 9 bases. This chain's CDR3 is CASSLRGSGYTF. The CDR3 nucleotides read TGTGCCAGCAGTTTACGGGGATCAGGCTACACCTTC.

The rearrangement links TRBV7-9 to TRBJ1-1, with D possibly matching TRBD1 (6 bases). Germline values: CDR1 SEHNR, CDR2 FQNEAQ (reference sequence). The CDR3 spans 13 residues. Deletions cut 8 bases from V and 0 bases from J, with 10 bases between. In DNA, the CDR3 is TGTGCCAGCGGTAGGGACATGAACACTGAAGCTTTCTTT. Translated, it gives CASGRDMNTEAFF.

This chain uses TRBV18 with TRBJ2-3; TRBD1 matches at 10 bases. The CDR3 loop spans 17 amino acids. The ends lost 0 bases at V and 2 bases at J; junction bases unmatched: 5. In germline, CDR1 is KGHSH, CDR2 LQKENI. The CDR3, as DNA: TGTGCCAGCTCACCACCGACAGGGGGCCTGGTCACAGATACGCAGTATTTT. Translated: CASSPPTGGLVTDTQYF.

A remark on this clone: This may be a read error: a much more frequent sequence differs by one nucleotide. Here the CDR3 reads CASSTQGNTEAFF. CDR3 DNA sequence: TGTGCCAGCAGCACGCAGGGGAACACTGAAGCTTTCTTT. The V gene is TRBV11-2, the J gene TRBJ1-1; D may be TRBD1 (5 bases). V was trimmed by 5 bases and J by 1 base, leaving 8 bases between them. Germline CDR1 is SGHAT and CDR2 is FQNNGV. This CDR3 spans 13 amino acids.